The 18 T cell receptor beta chains reported below all come from one sample, sequenced in a study of blood T cell repertoires in COVID-19 (TCRdb year 2020). Library preparation employed the immunoSEQ multiplex PCR assay. The immuneACCESS repertoire file appears here via TCRdb, limited to in-frame rearrangements. These files lack a portion of the clones; in checked studies, under half of the deficit traces to unresolved V genes, and the cause of the others is not known. In all, the sample holds about 140,000 clones, and over 80% of those were seen once. Approximately 10% of the sample is taken by the ten largest. Sequenced: peripheral blood. These receptors were collected from a man aged 55-75 years with active or convalescent COVID-19.

The V gene is TRBV6-2 or TRBV6-3, the J gene TRBJ1-4; D remains ambiguous. The germline V gene encodes CDR1 MNHEY and CDR2 SVGEGT. This CDR3 is built from 16 residues. Trimming removed 4 bases at V and 0 bases at J, with 12 bases between. The CDR3 spells CASSLTRGPTNEKLFF. Written as DNA, the CDR3 is TGTGCCAGCAGTTTGACCAGAGGGCCAACTAATGAAAAACTGTTTTTT.

V is TRBV14 and J is TRBJ1-2, with D unclear. In germline, CDR1 is SGHDN, CDR2 FVKESK. CDR3 size: 15 residues. The V end was cut by 4 bases, the J end by 4 bases, with 16 bases between. CDR3 in amino acids: CASSPPHAASYGYTF. The CDR3 nucleotides read TGTGCCAGCAGCCCTCCCCACGCGGCAAGCTATGGCTACACCTTC.

The J gene is TRBJ2-3, the V gene TRBV19; no firm D call. Trimming took 3 bases from V and 5 from J, leaving 3 bases between them. CDR1 LNHDA and CDR2 SQIVND come from the germline V gene (reference sequence). CDR3 length: 11 amino acids. CDR3 sequence reads: CASSIRDTQYF. For the CDR3, the DNA is TGTGCCAGTAGTATTAGAGATACGCAGTATTTT.

This rearrangement joins TRBV27 to TRBJ1-4, with 10 bases fitting TRBD1. Per germline, CDR1 MNHEY and CDR2 SMNVEV (reference sequence). With 4 bases clipped from V and 5 bases from J, the junction kept 1 base outside the gene matches. This CDR3 spans 14 amino acids. This chain's CDR3 is CASSSDRGNEKLFF. The CDR3 coding sequence is TGTGCCAGCAGTTCGGACAGGGGGAATGAAAAACTGTTTTTT.

This sequence joins TRBV29-1 and TRBJ2-7; 14 bases line up with TRBD2. Trimming cost V 6 bases and J 7 bases; bases outside gene matches: 8. The V gene's germline CDR1 is SQVTM and CDR2 ANQGSEA. The CDR3 has 14 amino acids. The CDR3 nucleotides read TGCAGCGTAGAGGGACTAGCGGGAGTTGCTGAGCAGTACTTC. Protein sequence: CSVEGLAGVAEQYF.

The V gene is TRBV5-1, the J gene TRBJ2-1; 13 bases agree with TRBD2. The V segment lost 5 bases and the J segment 5 bases; nucleotides outside the gene matches: 1. Looked up from germline, CDR1 is SGHRS and CDR2 is YFSETQ. The CDR3 is made up of 14 amino acids. The CDR3 loop reads CASSGLAGDNEQFF. In DNA, the CDR3 is TGCGCCAGCAGTGGACTAGCGGGAGACAATGAGCAGTTCTTC. Filled out from reference TRBV5-1 and TRBJ2-1, the complete variable domain reads KAGVTQTPRYLIKTRGQQVTLSCSPISGHRSVSWYQQTPGQGLQFLFEYFSETQRNKGNFPGRFSGRQFSNSRSEMNVSTLELGDSALYLCASSGLAGDNEQFFGPGTRLTVL.

This sequence joins TRBV7-2 and TRBJ2-5; a possible D gene is TRBD2 (5 bases). Germline CDR1 and CDR2: SGHTA and FQGNSA. Deletions cut 7 bases from V and 5 bases from J, with 23 bases between. This CDR3 contains 16 residues. The CDR3, as DNA: TGTGCCAGCACCGAAAACTCGCCAGCGGACCGGGAGACCCAGTACTTC. Translated, it gives CASTENSPADRETQYF.

The chain links TRBV2 to TRBJ1-5; maybe TRBD1 (6 bases). This CDR3 region has 14 residues. From germline, CDR1 is SNHLY and CDR2 FYNNEI. V was trimmed by 6 bases and J by 1 base, leaving 10 bases between them. CDR3 DNA: TGTGCCAGCAGGGCCACAGGGAGCAATCAGCCCCAGCATTTT. It codes for CASRATGSNQPQHF.

The gene calls are TRBV28 and TRBJ1-5; D possibly corresponds to TRBD1 (5 bases). V was trimmed by 7 bases and J by 4 bases, leaving 17 bases between them. CDR1 is MDHEN, CDR2 SYDVKM, per germline. The CDR3 is 15 residues long. CDR3 amino acids: CASTTQVAGNQPQHF. The DNA of the CDR3 is TGTGCCAGCACCACGCAGGTGGCAGGGAATCAGCCCCAGCATTTT.

The CDR3 region is CASSEIRDRYEQYF. The CDR3 DNA reads as TGTGCCAGCAGTGAAATACGGGACAGATACGAGCAGTACTTC. The chain has TRBV6-1 and TRBJ2-7, with 7 bases fitting TRBD1. The germline CDR1 and CDR2 sequences are MNHNS and SASEGT. Trimming at V came to 2 bases and at J to 4 bases, leaving 5 bases not matched to a gene. This CDR3 contains 14 residues.

This clone was found once. The DNA of the CDR3 is TGTGCCAGCAGCCTTAGCGACCCCTCCTACGAGCAGTACTTC. Protein: CASSLSDPSYEQYF. The rearrangement joins TRBV6-5 to TRBJ2-7, with D maybe TRBD2 (5 bases). V gave up 6 bases and J gave up 0 bases, with 12 bases separating them. This CDR3 spans 14 amino acids. Germline V gene data show CDR1 as MNHEY and CDR2 as SVGAGI.

The V call is TRBV5-6, the J call TRBJ1-4; tentatively, D is TRBD1 (6 bases). CDR1 SGHDT and CDR2 YYEEEE come from the germline V gene. V was pared by 4 bases and J by 0 bases, with 13 bases between. This CDR3 comprises 16 residues. Here the CDR3 reads CASSLLGAATNEKLFF. CDR3 DNA sequence: TGTGCCAGCAGCCTTTTGGGGGCCGCAACTAATGAAAAACTGTTTTTT. Based on the CDR3 plus reference TRBV5-6 and TRBJ1-4, the full variable domain is DAGVTQSPTHLIKTRGQQVTLRCSPKSGHDTVSWYQQALGQGPQFIFQYYEEEERQRGNFPDRFSGHQFPNYSSELNVNALLLGDSALYLCASSLLGAATNEKLFFGSGTQLSVL.

This sequence joins TRBV9 and TRBJ2-1; TRBD2 matches at 8 bases. Per the germline V gene, CDR1 is SGDLS and CDR2 is YYNGEE. The CDR3 sequence is 16 residues long. Trimming removed 3 bases from V and 8 bases from J; junction bases left unmatched: 13. The CDR3 region has the DNA TGTGCCAGCAGCGACAACGGGGGGGTGAGCCGCGATGAGCAGTTCTTC. Translation gives CASSDNGGVSRDEQFF.

The genes are TRBV18 and TRBJ2-4, with D unclear. Germline lookup yields CDR1 KGHSH and CDR2 LQKENI. The CDR3 extends over 13 amino acids. Trimming took 0 bases from V and 8 from J, leaving 8 bases between them. The CDR3 nucleotides are TGTGCCAGCTCACCACCTTCGGTGGACATTCAGTACTTC. It encodes CASSPPSVDIQYF.

Only one count was recorded for this clone. This chain links TRBV7-2 with TRBJ1-1; no definite D call. The V and J ends lost 5 bases and 5 bases respectively, with 15 bases between them. The CDR3 loop spans 14 amino acids. Per the germline V gene, CDR1 is SGHTA and CDR2 is FQGNSA. DNA for the CDR3: TGTGCCAGCAGCCTGCTACAGAGCCATACTGAAGCTTTCTTT. This gives the protein CASSLLQSHTEAFF.

The chain recombines TRBV7-8 with TRBJ2-1, with 11 bases lining up with TRBD2. From germline, CDR1 is SGHVS and CDR2 FQNEAQ. The CDR3 length is 19 residues. The ends lost 0 bases at V and 2 bases at J; junction bases unmatched: 9. In DNA form, the CDR3 reads TGTGCCAGCAGCTTAGCGCATTCGGGACTAGCGGAGACCTACAATGAGCAGTTCTTC. This sequence encodes CASSLAHSGLAETYNEQFF. The whole variable domain, filled in from reference TRBV7-8 and TRBJ2-1, reads GAGVSQSPRYKVAKRGQDVALRCDPISGHVSLFWYQQALGQGPEFLTYFQNEAQLDKSGLPSDRFFAERPEGSVSTLKIQRTQQEDSAVYLCASSLAHSGLAETYNEQFFGPGTRLTVL.

V usage is TRBV5-1 and J usage is TRBJ1-4; tentative D call: TRBD1 (5 bases). The germline V gene has CDR1 SGHRS and CDR2 YFSETQ. The length of the CDR3 is 14 residues. Trimming cost V 4 bases and J 5 bases, with 12 bases left between them. CDR3: CASSPGGPNEKLFF. In DNA, the CDR3 is TGCGCCAGCAGCCCCGGGGGACCCAATGAAAAACTGTTTTTT.

The chain combines TRBV13 with TRBJ2-1; D perhaps matches TRBD1 (5 bases). V was shortened by 5 bases and J by 12 bases, with 11 bases between the two germline ends. Germline loops: CDR1 PRHDT, CDR2 FYEKMQ (reference sequence). CDR3 size: 11 residues. CDR3 in DNA: TGTGCCAGCAGCCCACGGACACCGCAGTTCTTC. As protein: CASSPRTPQFF.